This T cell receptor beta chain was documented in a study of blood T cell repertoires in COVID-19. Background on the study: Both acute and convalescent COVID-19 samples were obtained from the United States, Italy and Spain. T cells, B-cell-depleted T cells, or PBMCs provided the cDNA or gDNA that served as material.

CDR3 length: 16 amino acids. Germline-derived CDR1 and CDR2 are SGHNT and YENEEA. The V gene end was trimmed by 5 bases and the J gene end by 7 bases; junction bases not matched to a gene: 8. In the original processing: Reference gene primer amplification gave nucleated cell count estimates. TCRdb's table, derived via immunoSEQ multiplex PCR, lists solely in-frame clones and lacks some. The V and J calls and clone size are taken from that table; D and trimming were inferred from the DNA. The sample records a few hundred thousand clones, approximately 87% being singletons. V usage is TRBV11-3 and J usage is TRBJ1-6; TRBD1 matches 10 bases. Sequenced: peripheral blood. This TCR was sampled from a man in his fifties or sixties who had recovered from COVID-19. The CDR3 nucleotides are TGTGCCAGCAGCCAGGGACAGGGGAAAGTAAATTCACCCCTCCACTTT. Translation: CASSQGQGKVNSPLHF.